Shown below are 8 T cell receptor beta chains from a single sample sequenced in a study of blood T cell repertoires in COVID-19. Measured with immunoSEQ multiplex PCR; TCRdb has only the in-frame clones, and not every one. There are about 140,000 clones in the sample; around nine tenths occur only once, and under 6% lies in the top ten. Source material: peripheral blood. The source is a human donor in a cohort sampled during active COVID-19.

The rearrangement uses TRBV7-8 and TRBJ1-1, with 9 bases matching TRBD1. This CDR3 region has 15 residues. With 0 bases clipped from V and 5 bases from J, the junction kept 4 bases outside the gene matches. Germline CDR1 and CDR2: SGHVS and FQNEAQ. CDR3 region: CASSLARGQGTEAFF. As DNA, the CDR3 is TGTGCCAGCAGCTTAGCGCGCGGACAGGGGACTGAAGCTTTCTTT.

The chain recombines TRBV2 with TRBJ1-6; D is possibly TRBD1 (5 bases). The length of the CDR3 is 16 residues. Germline CDR1 and CDR2: SNHLY and FYNNEI. V gave up 6 bases and J gave up 3 bases, with 15 bases separating them. This CDR3 reads CASSNRQLNYNSPLHF. The DNA of the CDR3 is TGTGCCAGCAGCAACAGACAGTTGAACTATAATTCACCCCTCCACTTT.

The chain links TRBV2 to TRBJ1-1, with TRBD1 as a possible D gene (5 bases). The CDR3 consists of 13 residues. CDR1 and CDR2 (germline): SNHLY, FYNNEI. The ends were cut back, 5 bases at V and 1 base at J, with 8 bases in the middle. The CDR3 sequence: CASSRQGNTEAFF. The CDR3 DNA sequence: TGTGCCAGCAGTCGGCAGGGGAACACTGAAGCTTTCTTT. Based on the CDR3 plus reference TRBV2 and TRBJ1-1, the full variable domain is EPEVTQTPSHQVTQMGQEVILRCVPISNHLYFYWYRQILGQKVEFLVSFYNNEISEKSEIFDDQFSVERPDGSNFTLKIRSTKLEDSAMYFCASSRQGNTEAFFGQGTRLTVV.

The V gene is TRBV10-2, the J gene TRBJ2-2; 13 positions agree with TRBD2. CDR1 WSHSY and CDR2 SAAADI come from the germline V gene. The CDR3 spans 17 residues. V lost 8 bases, J lost 0 bases, and 6 bases stayed unmatched. The DNA for the CDR3 is TGCGCCAGCGGGACTAGCGGGATTTTTTCGAACACCGGGGAGCTGTTTTTT. It specifies CASGTSGIFSNTGELFF.

The chain couples TRBV29-1 to TRBJ1-5; D is possibly TRBD1 (5 bases). The germline V gene encodes CDR1 SQVTM and CDR2 ANQGSEA. The CDR3 is 13 residues long. Between the trimmed V and J ends, which lost 6 bases and 4 bases, there was a span of 13 bases. CDR3 region: CSVNDGGNQPQHF. CDR3 DNA sequence: TGCAGCGTCAACGACGGGGGGAATCAGCCCCAGCATTTT. Looking up the rest from reference TRBV29-1 and TRBJ1-5 gives the full variable domain: SAVISQKPSRDICQRGTSLTIQCQVDSQVTMMFWYRQQPGQSLTLIATANQGSEATYESGFVIDKFPISRPNLTFSTLTVSNMSPEDSSIYLCSVNDGGNQPQHFGDGTRLSIL.

The rearrangement links TRBV7-9 to TRBJ2-3, with D tentatively TRBD2 (7 bases). The CDR3 contains 18 residues. V lost 1 base to trimming and J lost 0 bases, with 17 bases between them. Germline V lookup: CDR1 SEHNR, CDR2 FQNEAQ (reference sequence). CDR3 region: CASSLGVGGANSTDTQYF. CDR3 DNA sequence: TGTGCCAGCAGCTTAGGGGTTGGGGGGGCCAACAGCACAGATACGCAGTATTTT.

A few counts support this clone. This sequence joins TRBV11-2 and TRBJ2-2; 9 nucleotides agree with TRBD1. Germline CDR1 reads SGHAT; CDR2 reads FQNNGV. This CDR3 region has 16 residues. J lost 0 bases, V lost 5 bases, and 4 bases had no gene match. The CDR3 DNA follows: TGTGCCAGCAGCCCCCGACAGGGGGCGAACACCGGGGAGCTGTTTTTT. Translating it yields CASSPRQGANTGELFF. Together with reference TRBV11-2 and TRBJ2-2, the CDR3 gives the full variable domain: EAGVAQSPRYKIIEKRQSVAFWCNPISGHATLYWYQQILGQGPKLLIQFQNNGVVDDSQLPKDRFSAERLKGVDSTLKIQPAKLEDSAVYLCASSPRQGANTGELFFGEGSRLTVL.

The J gene is TRBJ1-1, the V gene TRBV30; TRBD1 might be the D (6 bases). V was cut by 8 bases and J by 1 base, with 20 bases left in between. The CDR3 loop spans 15 amino acids. Germline-derived CDR1 and CDR2 are GTSNPN and SVGIG (reference sequence). The chain's CDR3 is CARRFKWGPNTEAFF. CDR3 sequence (DNA): TGTGCCCGTAGATTCAAATGGGGGCCGAACACTGAAGCTTTCTTT.